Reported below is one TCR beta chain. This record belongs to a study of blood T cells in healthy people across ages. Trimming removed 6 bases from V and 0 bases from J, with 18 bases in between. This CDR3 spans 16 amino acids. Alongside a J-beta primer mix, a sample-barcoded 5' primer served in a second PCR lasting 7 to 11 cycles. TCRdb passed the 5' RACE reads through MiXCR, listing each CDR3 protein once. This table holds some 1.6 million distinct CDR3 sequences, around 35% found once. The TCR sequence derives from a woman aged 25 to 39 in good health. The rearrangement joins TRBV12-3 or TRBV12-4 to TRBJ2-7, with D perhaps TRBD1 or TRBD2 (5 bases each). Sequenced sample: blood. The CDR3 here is CASRSAGTRASYEQYF. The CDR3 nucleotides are TGTGCCAGCAGGTCCGCAGGGACGCGGGCCTCCTACGAGCAGTACTTC.